Included here is one T cell receptor (beta chain) sequence, with context. Sample-barcoded 5' priming and a J-beta primer mix drove a second PCR of about 6 to 12 cycles. No fewer than 3 million CDR3-containing paired-end reads came from each sample. TCRdb ran MiXCR on the 5' RACE reads and lists one entry per CDR3 protein. The sample lists some 1.5 million distinct CDR3 sequences; about 28% were seen once. CDR3 length: 17 residues. CDR1 and CDR2 from the germline V gene are DFQATT and SNEGSKA (reference sequence). V was clipped by 5 bases and J by 1 base; unmatched bases: 11. The sample is drawn from a study of blood T cells in healthy people across ages. The donors, aged roughly 6 to 90, were healthy Caucasians from Russia. In each sample, at least 6.5 million PBMCs were isolated.

The clonotype originates from a young woman in good health. The sequencing sample was made of blood. The genes are TRBV20-1 and TRBJ1-1, with 12 bases matching TRBD1. Here the CDR3 reads CSAGRDRGLGWNTEAFF. For the CDR3, the DNA is TGCAGTGCTGGGAGGGACAGGGGGCTTGGTTGGAACACTGAAGCTTTCTTT.